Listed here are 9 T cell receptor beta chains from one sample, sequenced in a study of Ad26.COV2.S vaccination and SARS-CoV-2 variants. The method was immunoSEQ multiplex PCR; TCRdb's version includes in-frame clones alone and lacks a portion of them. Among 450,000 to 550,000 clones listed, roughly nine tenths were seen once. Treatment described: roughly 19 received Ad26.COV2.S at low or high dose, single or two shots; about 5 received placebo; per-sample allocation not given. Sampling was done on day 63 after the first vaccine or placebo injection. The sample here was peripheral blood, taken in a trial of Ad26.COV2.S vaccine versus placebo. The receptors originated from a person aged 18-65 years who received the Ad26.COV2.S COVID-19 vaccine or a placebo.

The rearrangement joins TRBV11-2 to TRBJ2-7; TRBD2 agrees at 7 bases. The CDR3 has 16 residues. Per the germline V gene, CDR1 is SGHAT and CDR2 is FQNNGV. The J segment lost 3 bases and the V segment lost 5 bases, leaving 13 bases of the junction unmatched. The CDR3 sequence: CASSPSSWGGNYEQYF. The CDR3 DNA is TGTGCCAGCAGCCCTAGCTCTTGGGGGGGGAACTACGAGCAGTACTTC.

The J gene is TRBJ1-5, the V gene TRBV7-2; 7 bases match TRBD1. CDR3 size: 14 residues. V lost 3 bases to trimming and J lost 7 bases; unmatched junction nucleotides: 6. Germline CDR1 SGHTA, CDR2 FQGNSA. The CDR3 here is CASSFRTGEQPQHF. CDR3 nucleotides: TGTGCCAGCAGCTTCCGCACAGGGGAACAGCCCCAGCATTTT. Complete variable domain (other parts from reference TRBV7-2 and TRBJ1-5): GAGVSQSPSNKVTEKGKDVELRCDPISGHTALYWYRQSLGQGLEFLIYFQGNSAPDKSGLPSDRFSAERTGGSVSTLTIQRTQQEDSAVYLCASSFRTGEQPQHFGDGTRLSIL.

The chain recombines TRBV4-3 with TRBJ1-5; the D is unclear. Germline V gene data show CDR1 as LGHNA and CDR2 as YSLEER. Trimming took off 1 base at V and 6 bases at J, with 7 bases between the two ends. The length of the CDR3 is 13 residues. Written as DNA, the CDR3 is TGCGCCAGCAGCCAAGGCCTGGGTCAGCCCCAGCATTTT. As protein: CASSQGLGQPQHF.

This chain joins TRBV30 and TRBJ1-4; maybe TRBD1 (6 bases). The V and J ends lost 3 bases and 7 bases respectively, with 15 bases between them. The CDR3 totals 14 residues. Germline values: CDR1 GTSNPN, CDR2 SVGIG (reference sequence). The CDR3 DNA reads TGTGCCTGGAGATTAGCGGGGGCGGGTGAAAAACTGTTTTTT. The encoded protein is CAWRLAGAGEKLFF.

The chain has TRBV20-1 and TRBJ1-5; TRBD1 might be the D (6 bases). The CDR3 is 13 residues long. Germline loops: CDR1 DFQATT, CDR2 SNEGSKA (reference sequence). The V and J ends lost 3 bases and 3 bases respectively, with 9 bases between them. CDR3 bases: TGCAGTGCTAGTGACAGGTTCAATCAGCCCCAGCATTTT. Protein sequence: CSASDRFNQPQHF.

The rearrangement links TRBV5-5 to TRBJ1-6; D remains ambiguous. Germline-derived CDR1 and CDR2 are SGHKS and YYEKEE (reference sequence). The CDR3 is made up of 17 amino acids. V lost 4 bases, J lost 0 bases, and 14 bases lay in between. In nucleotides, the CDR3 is TGTGCCAGCAGCCGCGGATCGGGGAGCTCCTATAATTCACCCCTCCACTTT. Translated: CASSRGSGSSYNSPLHF.

The CDR3 reads CASSPQEADTQYF. Here the CDR3 DNA reads TGTGCCAGCAGCCCCCAGGAGGCAGATACGCAGTATTTT. The genes are TRBV7-3 and TRBJ2-3; TRBD2 might be the D (5 bases). This CDR3 has 13 amino acids. Deletions cut 5 bases from V and 4 bases from J, with 10 bases between. Germline V gene data show CDR1 as SGHTA and CDR2 as FQGTGA.

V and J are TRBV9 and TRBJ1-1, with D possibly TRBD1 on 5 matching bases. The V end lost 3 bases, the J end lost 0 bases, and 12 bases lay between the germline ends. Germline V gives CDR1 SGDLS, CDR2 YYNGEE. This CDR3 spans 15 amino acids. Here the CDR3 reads CASSAEEGLNTEAFF. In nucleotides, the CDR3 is TGTGCCAGCAGCGCCGAAGAGGGGTTGAACACTGAAGCTTTCTTT.

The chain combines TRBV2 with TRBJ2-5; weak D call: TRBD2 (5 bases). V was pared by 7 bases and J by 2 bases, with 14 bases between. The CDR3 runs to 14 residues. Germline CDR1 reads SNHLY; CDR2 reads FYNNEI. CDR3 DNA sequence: TGTGCCAGCAATCGGGATAGAGGGCAAGAGACCCAGTACTTC. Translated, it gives CASNRDRGQETQYF.